This T cell receptor beta chain was captured in a study of cytomegalovirus exposure and HLA in healthy donors. This CDR3 has 14 residues. J gave up 4 bases and V 5 bases, and 6 bases lay outside the gene matches. The V gene's germline CDR1 is MNHNS and CDR2 SASEGT. Vbeta (60) and Jbeta (13) primers were used in the PCR. Data came from immunoSEQ multiplex PCR; TCRdb stores just in-frame clones and leaves some out. The sample contains 150,000 to 200,000 clones, 76% of which appear only once. The source is a male donor in good health and CMV-seronegative. The material sequenced was PBMCs. J is TRBJ1-2 and V is TRBV6-1, with 8 bases matching TRBD1. CDR3 protein: CASSPSDRGYGYTF. DNA for the CDR3: TGTGCCAGCAGTCCCTCAGACAGGGGCTATGGCTACACCTTC.